This T cell receptor beta chain was recorded in a study of regulatory T cells in long-lasting Graves disease. Arm-PCR with iRepertoire HTBI primers amplified the CDR3 regions for these TCR beta libraries. TCRdb called the multiplex PCR reads again in MiXCR, with one record for every CDR3 protein. The table records some 250,000 distinct CDR3 sequences, under 20% of them present only once. This clonotype was counted only a few times. The V and J ends lost 4 bases and 7 bases, in that order; junction bases with no gene match: 10. This CDR3 has 15 residues. Germline CDR1 is SGHDN and CDR2 is FVKESK. Documented time point: newly diagnosed GD, antithyroid drugs for less than 3 months. Extracted PBMC RNA gave rise to the TCR library. These sequences were also reported in another study, on T cells in Graves' hyperthyroidism and ophthalmopathy.

The genes are TRBV14 and TRBJ2-1, with 7 bases that match TRBD1. The starting material was peripheral blood mononuclear cells (PBMCs), obtained at new diagnosis, from a patient treated with antithyroid drugs. The sequence derives from a woman in her 30s with Graves disease. For the CDR3, the DNA is TGTGCCAGCAGCCCACAGGGGATACCCTTGAATGAGCAGTTCTTC. Its protein product is CASSPQGIPLNEQFF.